The sequence of this T cell receptor (beta chain) was determined in a study of T cells in Graves' hyperthyroidism and ophthalmopathy. Study-level findings and limits: Ophthalmopathy got predicted by the model a median roughly 6.1 months before its onset.

Points on this clonotype: Its matching antigen is unknown.

RNA transcripts provided the source from which TCR beta CDR3 regions were amplified. A first-round RT-PCR of the TCR CDR3 used the HTBI primer set. TCRdb processed the multiplex PCR reads anew with MiXCR; each CDR3 protein has one entry. Here the sample spans a few hundred thousand distinct CDR3 sequences, 15% to 20% being singletons. CDR3 length: 13 residues. Trimming pared 6 bases from V and 6 bases from J, leaving 16 bases between. Germline-derived CDR1 and CDR2 are DFQATT and SNEGSKA (reference sequence). Patients were excluded because of uncontrolled infection, other autoimmune disease, pregnancy or lactation.

V usage is TRBV20-1 and J usage is TRBJ2-3; D gene uncertain. The sequenced sample consisted of blood. The TCR comes from a woman aged 50 to 60 with Graves' hyperthyroidism. Here the CDR3 DNA reads TGCAGTGCAGGGTTGGGCCTCGGGGATACGCAGTATTTT. This codes for CSAGLGLGDTQYF.